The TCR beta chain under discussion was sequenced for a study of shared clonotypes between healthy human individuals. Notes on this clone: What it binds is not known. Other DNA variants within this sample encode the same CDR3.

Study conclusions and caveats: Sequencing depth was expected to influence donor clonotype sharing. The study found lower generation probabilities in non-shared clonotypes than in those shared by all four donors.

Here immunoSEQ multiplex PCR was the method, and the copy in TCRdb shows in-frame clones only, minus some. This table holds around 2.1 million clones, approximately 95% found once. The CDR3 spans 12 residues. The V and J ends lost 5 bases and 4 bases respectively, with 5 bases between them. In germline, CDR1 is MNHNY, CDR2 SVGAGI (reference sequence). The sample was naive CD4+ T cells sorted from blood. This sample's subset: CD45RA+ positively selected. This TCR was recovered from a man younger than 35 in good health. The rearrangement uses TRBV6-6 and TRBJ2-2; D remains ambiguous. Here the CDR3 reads CASSGSTGELFF. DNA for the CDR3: TGTGCCAGCAGTGGTAGCACCGGGGAGCTGTTTTTT.